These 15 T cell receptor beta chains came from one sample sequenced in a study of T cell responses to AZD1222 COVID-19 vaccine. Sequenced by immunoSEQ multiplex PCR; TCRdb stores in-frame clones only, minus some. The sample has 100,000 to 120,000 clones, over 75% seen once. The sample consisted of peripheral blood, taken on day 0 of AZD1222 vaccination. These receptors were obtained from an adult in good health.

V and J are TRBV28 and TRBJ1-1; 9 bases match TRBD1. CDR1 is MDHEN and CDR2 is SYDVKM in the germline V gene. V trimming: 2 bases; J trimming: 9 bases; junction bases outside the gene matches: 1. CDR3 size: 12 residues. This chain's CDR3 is CASSLGQGKAFF. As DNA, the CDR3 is TGTGCCAGCAGTTTAGGACAGGGGAAAGCTTTCTTT.

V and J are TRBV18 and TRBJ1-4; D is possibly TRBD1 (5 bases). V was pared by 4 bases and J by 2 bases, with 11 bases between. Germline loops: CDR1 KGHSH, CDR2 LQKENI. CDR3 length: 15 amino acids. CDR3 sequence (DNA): TGTGCCAGCTCACTCCCAGGGAGCACTAATGAAAAACTGTTTTTT. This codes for CASSLPGSTNEKLFF.

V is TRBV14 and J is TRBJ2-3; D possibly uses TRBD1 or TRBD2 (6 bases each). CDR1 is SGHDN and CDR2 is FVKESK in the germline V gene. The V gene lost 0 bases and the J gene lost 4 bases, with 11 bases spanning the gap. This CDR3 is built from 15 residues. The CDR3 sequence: CASSQDQGRPDTQYF. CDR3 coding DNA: TGTGCCAGCAGCCAAGATCAGGGGAGGCCAGATACGCAGTATTTT.

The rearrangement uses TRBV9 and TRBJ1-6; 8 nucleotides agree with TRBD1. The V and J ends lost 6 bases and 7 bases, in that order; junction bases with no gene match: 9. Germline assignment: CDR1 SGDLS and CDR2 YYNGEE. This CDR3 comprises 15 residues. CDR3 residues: CASTTLGQGNSPLHF. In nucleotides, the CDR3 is TGTGCCAGCACCACTCTAGGACAGGGAAATTCACCCCTCCACTTT.

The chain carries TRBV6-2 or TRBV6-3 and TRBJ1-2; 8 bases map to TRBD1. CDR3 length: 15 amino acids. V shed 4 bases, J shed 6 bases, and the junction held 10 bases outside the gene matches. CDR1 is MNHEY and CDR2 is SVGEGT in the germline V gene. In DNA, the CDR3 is TGTGCCAGCAGTTCAATCACGCCGGGACAGGATGGCTACACCTTC. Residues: CASSSITPGQDGYTF.

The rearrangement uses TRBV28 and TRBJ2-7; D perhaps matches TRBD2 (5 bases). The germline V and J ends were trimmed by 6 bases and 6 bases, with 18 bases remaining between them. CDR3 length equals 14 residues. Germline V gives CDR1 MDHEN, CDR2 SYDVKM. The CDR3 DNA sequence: TGTGCCAGCAGCGCCAGCACGGGCCGGGGCGAGCAGTACTTC. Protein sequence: CASSASTGRGEQYF.

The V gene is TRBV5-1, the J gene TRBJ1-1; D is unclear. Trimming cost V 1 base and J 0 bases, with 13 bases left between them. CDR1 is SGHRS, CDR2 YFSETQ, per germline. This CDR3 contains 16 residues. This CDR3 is CASSLSAGRVNTEAFF. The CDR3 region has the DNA TGCGCCAGCAGCTTGTCGGCGGGGAGGGTGAACACTGAAGCTTTCTTT.

DNA for the CDR3: TGCGCCAGCAGCTCACCTAGGGTAGCGGGAGCCAATGAGCAGTTCTTC. Translating it yields CASSSPRVAGANEQFF. V usage is TRBV5-1 and J usage is TRBJ2-1; 9 bases align to TRBD2. This CDR3 is 16 amino acids long. V was pared by 3 bases and J by 6 bases, with 10 bases of the junction left unmatched. CDR1 SGHRS and CDR2 YFSETQ come from the germline V gene.

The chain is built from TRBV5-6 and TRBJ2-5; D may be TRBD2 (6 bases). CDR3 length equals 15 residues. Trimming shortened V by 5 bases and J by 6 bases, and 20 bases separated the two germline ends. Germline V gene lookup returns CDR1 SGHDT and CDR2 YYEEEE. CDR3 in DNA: TGTGCCAGCAGAGCTCGGGGGACGTGGGGAAAGACCCAGTACTTC. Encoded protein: CASRARGTWGKTQYF.

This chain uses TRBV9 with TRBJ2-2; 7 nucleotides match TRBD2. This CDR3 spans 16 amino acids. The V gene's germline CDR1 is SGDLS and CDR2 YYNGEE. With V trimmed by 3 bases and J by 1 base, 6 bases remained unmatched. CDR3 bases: TGTGCCAGCAGCGGAGGGGTAGCGGGGAACACCGGGGAGCTGTTTTTT. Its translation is CASSGGVAGNTGELFF. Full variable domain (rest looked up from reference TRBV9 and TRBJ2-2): DSGVTQTPKHLITATGQRVTLRCSPRSGDLSVYWYQQSLDQGLQFLIQYYNGEERAKGNILERFSAQQFPDLHSELNLSSLELGDSALYFCASSGGVAGNTGELFFGEGSRLTVL.

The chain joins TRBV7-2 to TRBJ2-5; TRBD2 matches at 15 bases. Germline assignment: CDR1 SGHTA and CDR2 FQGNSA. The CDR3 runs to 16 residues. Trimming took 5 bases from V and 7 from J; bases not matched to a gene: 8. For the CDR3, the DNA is TGTGCCAGCAGCCCGGGGGGACTAGCGGGAGGTACGACCCAGTACTTC. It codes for CASSPGGLAGGTTQYF.

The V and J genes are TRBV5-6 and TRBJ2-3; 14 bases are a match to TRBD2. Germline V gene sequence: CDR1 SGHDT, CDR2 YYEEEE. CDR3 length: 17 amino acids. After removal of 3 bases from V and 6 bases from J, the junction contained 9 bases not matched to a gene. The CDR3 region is CASSYTGLAGGGDTQYF. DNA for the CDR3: TGTGCCAGCAGCTATACCGGACTAGCGGGAGGTGGCGATACGCAGTATTTT.

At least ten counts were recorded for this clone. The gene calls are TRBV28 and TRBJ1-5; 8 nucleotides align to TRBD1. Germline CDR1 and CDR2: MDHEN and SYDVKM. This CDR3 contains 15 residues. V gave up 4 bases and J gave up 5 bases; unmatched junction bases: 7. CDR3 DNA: TGTGCCAGCAGTTCTGGGACAGGCCAGGATCAGCCCCAGCATTTT. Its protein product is CASSSGTGQDQPQHF. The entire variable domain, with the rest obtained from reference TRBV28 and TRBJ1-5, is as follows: DVKVTQSSRYLVKRTGEKVFLECVQDMDHENMFWYRQDPGLGLRLIYFSYDVKMKEKGDIPEGYSVSREKKERFSLILESASTNQTSMYLCASSSGTGQDQPQHFGDGTRLSIL.

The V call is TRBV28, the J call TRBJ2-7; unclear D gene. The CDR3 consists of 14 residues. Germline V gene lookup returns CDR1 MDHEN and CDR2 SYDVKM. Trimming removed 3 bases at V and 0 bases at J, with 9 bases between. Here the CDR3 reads CASSLEVPSYEQYF. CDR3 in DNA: TGTGCCAGCAGTTTGGAAGTTCCCTCCTACGAGCAGTACTTC.

The CDR3 coding sequence is TGTGCCAGCTCACCAGGGTTACAGGTCTCTGGAAACACCATATATTTT. It is translated as CASSPGLQVSGNTIYF. The chain couples TRBV18 to TRBJ1-3, with a tentative D call TRBD1 (5 bases). The CDR3 runs to 16 residues. CDR1 is KGHSH, CDR2 LQKENI, per germline. The germline V and J ends were trimmed by 2 bases and 0 bases, with 11 bases remaining between them.